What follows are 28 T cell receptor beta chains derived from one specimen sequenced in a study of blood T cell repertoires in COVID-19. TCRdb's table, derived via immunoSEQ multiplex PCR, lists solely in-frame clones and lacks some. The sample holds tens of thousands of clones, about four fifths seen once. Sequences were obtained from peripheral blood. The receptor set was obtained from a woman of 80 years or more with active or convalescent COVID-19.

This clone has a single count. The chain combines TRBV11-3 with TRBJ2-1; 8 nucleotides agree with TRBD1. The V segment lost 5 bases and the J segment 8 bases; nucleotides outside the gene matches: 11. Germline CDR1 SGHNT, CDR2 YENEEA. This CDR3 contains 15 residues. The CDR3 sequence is CASSQGQGAADEQFF. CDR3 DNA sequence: TGTGCCAGCAGCCAAGGGCAGGGGGCGGCCGATGAGCAGTTCTTC.

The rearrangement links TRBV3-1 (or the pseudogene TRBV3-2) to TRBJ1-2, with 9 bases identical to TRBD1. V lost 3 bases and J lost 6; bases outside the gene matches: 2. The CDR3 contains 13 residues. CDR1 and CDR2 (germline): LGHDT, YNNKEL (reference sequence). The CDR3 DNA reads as TGTGCCAGCAGCCAGGGGACAGGGAATGGCTACACCTTC. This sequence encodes CASSQGTGNGYTF.

The CDR3 DNA reads as TGTGCCAGCAGTCACAGGGTAACACCAGATGGCTACACCTTC. It translates to CASSHRVTPDGYTF. The rearrangement joins TRBV6-2 or TRBV6-3 to TRBJ1-2; the D gene is possibly TRBD1 (6 bases). The germline CDR1 and CDR2 sequences are MNHEY and SVGEGT. Trimming took off 5 bases at V and 6 bases at J, with 16 bases between the two ends. The CDR3 is made up of 14 amino acids.

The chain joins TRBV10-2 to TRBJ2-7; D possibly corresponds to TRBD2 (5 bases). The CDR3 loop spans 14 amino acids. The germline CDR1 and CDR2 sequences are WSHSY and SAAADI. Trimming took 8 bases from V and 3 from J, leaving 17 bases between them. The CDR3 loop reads CASRKDLGSYEQYF. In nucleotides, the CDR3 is TGCGCCAGCCGAAAGGATCTTGGGAGCTACGAGCAGTACTTC.

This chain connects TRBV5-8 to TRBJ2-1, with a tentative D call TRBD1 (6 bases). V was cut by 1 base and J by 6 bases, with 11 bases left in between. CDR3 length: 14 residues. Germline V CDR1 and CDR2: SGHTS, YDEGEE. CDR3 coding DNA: TGTGCCAGCAGCTTGTGGTTAGGGGGCAATGAGCAGTTCTTC. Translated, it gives CASSLWLGGNEQFF.

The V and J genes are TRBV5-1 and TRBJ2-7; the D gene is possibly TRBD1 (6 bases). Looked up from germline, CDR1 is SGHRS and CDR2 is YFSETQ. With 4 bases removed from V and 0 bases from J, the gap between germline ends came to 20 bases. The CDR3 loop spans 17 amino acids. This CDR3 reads CASSPQDSTFPSYEQYF. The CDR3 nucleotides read TGCGCCAGCAGCCCCCAGGACAGTACTTTCCCCTCCTACGAGCAGTACTTC.

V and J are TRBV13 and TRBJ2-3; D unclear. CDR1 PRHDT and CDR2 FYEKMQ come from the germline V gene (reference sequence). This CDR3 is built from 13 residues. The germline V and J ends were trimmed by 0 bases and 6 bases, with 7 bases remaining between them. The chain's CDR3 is CASSLGLRDTQYF. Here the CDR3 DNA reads TGTGCCAGCAGCTTAGGCCTCCGGGATACGCAGTATTTT.

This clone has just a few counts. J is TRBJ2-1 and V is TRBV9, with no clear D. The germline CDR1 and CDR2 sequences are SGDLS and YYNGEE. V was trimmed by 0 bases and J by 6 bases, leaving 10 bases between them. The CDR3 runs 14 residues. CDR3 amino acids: CASSVGTTFNEQFF. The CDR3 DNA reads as TGTGCCAGCAGCGTAGGTACGACATTCAATGAGCAGTTCTTC.

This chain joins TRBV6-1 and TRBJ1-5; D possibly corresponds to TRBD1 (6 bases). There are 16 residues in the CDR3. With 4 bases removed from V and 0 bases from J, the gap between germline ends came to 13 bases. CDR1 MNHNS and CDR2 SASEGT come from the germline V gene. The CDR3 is CASSARQENSNQPQHF. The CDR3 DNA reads TGTGCCAGCAGTGCACGACAGGAAAATAGCAATCAGCCCCAGCATTTT.

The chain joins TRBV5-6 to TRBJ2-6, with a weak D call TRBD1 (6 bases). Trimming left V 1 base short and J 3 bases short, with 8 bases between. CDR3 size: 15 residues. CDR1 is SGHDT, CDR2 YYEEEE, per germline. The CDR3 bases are TGTGCCAGCAGCTTGTCAGGGGTTGGGGCCAACGTCCTGACTTTC. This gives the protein CASSLSGVGANVLTF.

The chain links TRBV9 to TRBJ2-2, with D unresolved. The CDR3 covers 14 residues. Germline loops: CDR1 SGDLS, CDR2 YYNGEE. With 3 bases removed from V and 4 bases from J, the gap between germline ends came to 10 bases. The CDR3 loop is CASSGAIVTGELFF. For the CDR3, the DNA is TGTGCCAGCAGCGGGGCGATAGTCACCGGGGAGCTGTTTTTT. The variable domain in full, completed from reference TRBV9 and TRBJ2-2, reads DSGVTQTPKHLITATGQRVTLRCSPRSGDLSVYWYQQSLDQGLQFLIQYYNGEERAKGNILERFSAQQFPDLHSELNLSSLELGDSALYFCASSGAIVTGELFFGEGSRLTVL.

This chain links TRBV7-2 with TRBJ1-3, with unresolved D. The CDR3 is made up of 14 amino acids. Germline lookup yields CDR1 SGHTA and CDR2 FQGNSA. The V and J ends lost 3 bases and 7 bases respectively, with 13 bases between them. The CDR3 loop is CASSFSGFSNTIYF. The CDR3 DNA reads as TGTGCCAGCAGCTTTAGCGGGTTCTCTAACACCATATATTTT.

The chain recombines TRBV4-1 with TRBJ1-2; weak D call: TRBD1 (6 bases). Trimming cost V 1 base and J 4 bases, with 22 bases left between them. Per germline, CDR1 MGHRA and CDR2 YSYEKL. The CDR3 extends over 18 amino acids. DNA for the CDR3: TGCGCCAGCAGCCAAGCGCCCTTTAGGACAGCCCCATTCTATGGCTACACCTTC. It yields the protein CASSQAPFRTAPFYGYTF.

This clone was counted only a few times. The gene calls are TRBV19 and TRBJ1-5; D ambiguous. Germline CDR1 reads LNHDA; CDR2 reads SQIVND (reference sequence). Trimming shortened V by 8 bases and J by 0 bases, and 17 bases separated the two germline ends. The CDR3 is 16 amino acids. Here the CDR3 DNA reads TGTGCCAGTTGGGCGGGAACTTATTATAGCAATCAGCCCCAGCATTTT. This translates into CASWAGTYYSNQPQHF.

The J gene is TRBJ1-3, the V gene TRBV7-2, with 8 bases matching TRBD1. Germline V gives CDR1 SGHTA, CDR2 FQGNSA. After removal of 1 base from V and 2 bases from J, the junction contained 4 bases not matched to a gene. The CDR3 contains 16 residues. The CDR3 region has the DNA TGTGCCAGCAGCTTAGTAGAGACAGGGGCTGGAAACACCATATATTTT. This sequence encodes CASSLVETGAGNTIYF.

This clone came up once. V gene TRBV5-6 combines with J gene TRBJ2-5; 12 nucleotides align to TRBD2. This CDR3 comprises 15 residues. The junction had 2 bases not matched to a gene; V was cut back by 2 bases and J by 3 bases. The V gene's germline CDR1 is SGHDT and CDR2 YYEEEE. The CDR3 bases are TGTGCCAGCAGCTTCCTAGCGGGGGGGAAAGAGACCCAGTACTTC. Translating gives CASSFLAGGKETQYF.

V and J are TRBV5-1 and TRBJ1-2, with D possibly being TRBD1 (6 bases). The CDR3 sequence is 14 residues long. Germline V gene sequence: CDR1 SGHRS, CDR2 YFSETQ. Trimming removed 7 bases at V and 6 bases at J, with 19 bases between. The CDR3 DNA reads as TGCGCCAGCGGATTAAGGACAGTAGGCGATGGCTACACCTTC. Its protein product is CASGLRTVGDGYTF.

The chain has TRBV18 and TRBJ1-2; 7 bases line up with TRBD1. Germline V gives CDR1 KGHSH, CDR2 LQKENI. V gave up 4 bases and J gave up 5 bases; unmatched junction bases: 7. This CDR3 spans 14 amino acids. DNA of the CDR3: TGTGCCAGCTCACAGGGACAGATAGGATATGGCTACACCTTC. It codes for CASSQGQIGYGYTF.

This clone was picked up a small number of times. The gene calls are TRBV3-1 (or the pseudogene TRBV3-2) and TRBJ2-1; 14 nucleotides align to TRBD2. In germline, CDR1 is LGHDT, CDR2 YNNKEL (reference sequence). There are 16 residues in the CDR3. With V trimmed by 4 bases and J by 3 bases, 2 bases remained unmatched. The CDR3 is CASSPTSGGVYNEQFF. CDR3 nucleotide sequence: TGTGCCAGCAGCCCGACTAGCGGGGGGGTCTACAATGAGCAGTTCTTC.

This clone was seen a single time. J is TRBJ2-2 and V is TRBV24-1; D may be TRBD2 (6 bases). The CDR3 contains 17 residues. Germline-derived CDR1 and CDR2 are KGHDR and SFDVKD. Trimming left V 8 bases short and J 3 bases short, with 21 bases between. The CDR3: CATIRRGRREDTGELFF. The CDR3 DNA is TGTGCCACCATCAGGCGGGGAAGACGCGAGGACACCGGGGAGCTGTTTTTT.

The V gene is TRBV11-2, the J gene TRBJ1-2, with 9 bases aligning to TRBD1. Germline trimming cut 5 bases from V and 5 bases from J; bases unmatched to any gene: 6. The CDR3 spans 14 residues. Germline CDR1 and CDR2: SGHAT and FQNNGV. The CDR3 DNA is TGTGCCAGCAGCGCCCGGACAGGGGATTATGGCTACACCTTC. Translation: CASSARTGDYGYTF. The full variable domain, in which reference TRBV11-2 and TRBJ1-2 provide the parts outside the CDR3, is EAGVAQSPRYKIIEKRQSVAFWCNPISGHATLYWYQQILGQGPKLLIQFQNNGVVDDSQLPKDRFSAERLKGVDSTLKIQPAKLEDSAVYLCASSARTGDYGYTFGSGTRLTVV.

For the CDR3, the DNA is TGTGCCAGCAGCTTGGGGGAGCGCACTGAGCAGTTCTTC. Translated: CASSLGERTEQFF. The V call is TRBV5-5, the J call TRBJ2-1; D is perhaps TRBD2 (5 bases). The V end lost 0 bases, the J end lost 9 bases, and 10 bases lay between the germline ends. Germline loops: CDR1 SGHKS, CDR2 YYEKEE (reference sequence). The CDR3 length is 13 residues.

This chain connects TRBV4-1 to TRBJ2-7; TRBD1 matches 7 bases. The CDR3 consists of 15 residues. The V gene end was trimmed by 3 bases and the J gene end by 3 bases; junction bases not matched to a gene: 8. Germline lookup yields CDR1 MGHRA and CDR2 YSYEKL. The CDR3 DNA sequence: TGCGCCAGCAGCCAGGCTCAGGGGGTAGGCTACGAGCAGTACTTC. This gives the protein CASSQAQGVGYEQYF.

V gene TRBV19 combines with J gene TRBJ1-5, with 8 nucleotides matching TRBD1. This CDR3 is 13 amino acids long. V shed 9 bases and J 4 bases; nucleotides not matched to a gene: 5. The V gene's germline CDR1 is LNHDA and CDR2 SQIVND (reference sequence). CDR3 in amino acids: CASGTGGNQPQHF. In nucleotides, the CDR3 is TGTGCCAGCGGGACAGGCGGAAATCAGCCCCAGCATTTT.

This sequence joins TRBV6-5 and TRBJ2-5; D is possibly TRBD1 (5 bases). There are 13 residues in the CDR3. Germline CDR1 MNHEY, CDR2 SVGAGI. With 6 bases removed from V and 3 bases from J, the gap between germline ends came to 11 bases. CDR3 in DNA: TGTGCCAGCAGCCATGACAGTAAAGAGACCCAGTACTTC. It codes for CASSHDSKETQYF.

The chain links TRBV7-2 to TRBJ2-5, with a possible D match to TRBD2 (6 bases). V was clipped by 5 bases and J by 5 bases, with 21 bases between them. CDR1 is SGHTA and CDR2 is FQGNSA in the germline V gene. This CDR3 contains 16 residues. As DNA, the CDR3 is TGTGCCAGCAGCACAAATACGGCTAGCGTGGGGGAGACCCAGTACTTC. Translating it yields CASSTNTASVGETQYF.

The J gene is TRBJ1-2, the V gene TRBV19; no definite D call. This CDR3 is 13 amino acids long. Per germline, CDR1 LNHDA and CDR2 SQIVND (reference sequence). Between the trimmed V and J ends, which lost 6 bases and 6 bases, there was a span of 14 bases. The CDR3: CASRSEAPHGYTF. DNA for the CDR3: TGTGCCAGTAGAAGCGAGGCCCCCCATGGCTACACCTTC.

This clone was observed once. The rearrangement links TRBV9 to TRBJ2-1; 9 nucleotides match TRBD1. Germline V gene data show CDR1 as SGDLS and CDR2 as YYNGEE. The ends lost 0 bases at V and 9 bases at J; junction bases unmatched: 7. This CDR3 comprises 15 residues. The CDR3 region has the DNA TGTGCCAGCAGCGTAGCACAGGGGGCGAGAATTGAGCAGTTCTTC. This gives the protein CASSVAQGARIEQFF.